This note documents a single T cell receptor (beta chain) sequence. The antigen is not known. Only in-frame clones appear in the TCRdb table, and some are missing; sequencing was by immunoSEQ multiplex PCR. This table has some 140,000 clones, 65% to 90% appearing once. This entry comes from a study of cytomegalovirus exposure and HLA in healthy donors. Findings and limits, study-wide: First-cohort TCR clusters tended to co-occur in the approximately 120 validation repertoires, a later analysis found.

This clonotype originated in a man aged 18-30 years in good health and CMV-seropositive. Sequencing was done on a sample of PBMCs.

The CDR3 loop is CASTPSPRGYNIQYF. CDR3 sequence (DNA): TGTGCCAGCACCCCAAGCCCCCGGGGTTATAACATTCAGTACTTC. The V call is TRBV21-1, the J call TRBJ2-4; the D call of TRBD2 is as the table states it, not checked on the DNA. TRBV21-1 is given as a pseudogene. CDR3 size: 15 residues.